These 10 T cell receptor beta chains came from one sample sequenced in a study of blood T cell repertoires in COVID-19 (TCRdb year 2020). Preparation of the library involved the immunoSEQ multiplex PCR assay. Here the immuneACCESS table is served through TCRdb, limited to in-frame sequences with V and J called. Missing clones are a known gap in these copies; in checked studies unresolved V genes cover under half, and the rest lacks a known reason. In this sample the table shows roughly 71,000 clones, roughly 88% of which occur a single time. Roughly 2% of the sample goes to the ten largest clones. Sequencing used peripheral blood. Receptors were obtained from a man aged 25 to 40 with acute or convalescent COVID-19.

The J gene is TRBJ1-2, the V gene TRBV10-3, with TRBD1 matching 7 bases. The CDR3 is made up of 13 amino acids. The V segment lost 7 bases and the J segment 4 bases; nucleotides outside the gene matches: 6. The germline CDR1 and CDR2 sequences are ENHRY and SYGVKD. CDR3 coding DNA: TGTGCCATCACCGAAGGGGGCAGCTATGGCTACACCTTC. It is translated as CAITEGGSYGYTF.

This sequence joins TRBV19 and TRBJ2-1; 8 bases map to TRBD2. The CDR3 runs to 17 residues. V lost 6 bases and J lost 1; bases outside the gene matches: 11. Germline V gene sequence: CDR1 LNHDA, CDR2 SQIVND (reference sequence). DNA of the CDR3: TGTGCCAGTAGCCCCCGCCCCCGACTAGCGTCCTACAATGAGCAGTTCTTC. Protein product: CASSPRPRLASYNEQFF.

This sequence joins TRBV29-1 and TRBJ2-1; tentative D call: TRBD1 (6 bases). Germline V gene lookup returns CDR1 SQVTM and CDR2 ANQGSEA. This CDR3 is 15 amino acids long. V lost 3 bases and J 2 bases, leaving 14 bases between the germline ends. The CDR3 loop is CSVDGSRGTYNEQFF. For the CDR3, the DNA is TGCAGCGTTGATGGGTCCAGGGGAACCTACAATGAGCAGTTCTTC.

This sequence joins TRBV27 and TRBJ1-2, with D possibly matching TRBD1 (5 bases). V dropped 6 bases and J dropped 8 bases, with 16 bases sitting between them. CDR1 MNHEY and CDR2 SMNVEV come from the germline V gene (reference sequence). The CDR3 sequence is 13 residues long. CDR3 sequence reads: CASSNTRGWGYTF. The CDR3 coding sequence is TGTGCCAGCAGCAACACCCGGGGGTGGGGCTACACCTTC.

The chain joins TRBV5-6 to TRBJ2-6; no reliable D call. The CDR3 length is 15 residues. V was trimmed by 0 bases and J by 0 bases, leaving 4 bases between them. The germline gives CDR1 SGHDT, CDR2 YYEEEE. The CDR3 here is CASSLAHSGANVLTF. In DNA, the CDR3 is TGTGCCAGCAGCTTGGCCCACTCTGGGGCCAACGTCCTGACTTTC.

CDR3 protein: CASSVISYNEQFF. The CDR3 region has the DNA TGTGCCAGCAGTGTCATCTCCTACAATGAGCAGTTCTTC. This sequence joins TRBV2 and TRBJ2-1; D ambiguous. This CDR3 has 13 amino acids. Trimming cost V 4 bases and J 0 bases, with 4 bases left between them. Germline V gene lookup returns CDR1 SNHLY and CDR2 FYNNEI.

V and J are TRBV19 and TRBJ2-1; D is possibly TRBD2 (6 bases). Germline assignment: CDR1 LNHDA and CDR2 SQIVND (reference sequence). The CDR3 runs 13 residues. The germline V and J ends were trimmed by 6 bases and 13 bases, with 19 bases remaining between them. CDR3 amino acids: CASRNRDWPYQFF. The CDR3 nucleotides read TGTGCCAGTAGGAACCGGGACTGGCCCTATCAGTTCTTC.

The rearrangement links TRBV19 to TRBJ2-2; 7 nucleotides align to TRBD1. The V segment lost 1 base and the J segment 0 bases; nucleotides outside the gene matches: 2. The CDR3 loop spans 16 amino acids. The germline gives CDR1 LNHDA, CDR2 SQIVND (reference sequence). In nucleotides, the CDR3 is TGTGCCAGTAGTATAGCCGGGACAGCGAACACCGGGGAGCTGTTTTTT. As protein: CASSIAGTANTGELFF. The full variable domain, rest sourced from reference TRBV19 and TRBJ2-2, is DGGITQSPKYLFRKEGQNVTLSCEQNLNHDAMYWYRQDPGQGLRLIYYSQIVNDFQKGDIAEGYSVSREKKESFPLTVTSAQKNPTAFYLCASSIAGTANTGELFFGEGSRLTVL.

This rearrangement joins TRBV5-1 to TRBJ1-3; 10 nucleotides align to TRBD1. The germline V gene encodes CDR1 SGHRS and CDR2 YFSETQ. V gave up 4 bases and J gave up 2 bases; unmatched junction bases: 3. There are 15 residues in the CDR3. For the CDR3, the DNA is TGCGCCAGCAGCCCCGGACAGGGGGCTGGAAACACCATATATTTT. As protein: CASSPGQGAGNTIYF.

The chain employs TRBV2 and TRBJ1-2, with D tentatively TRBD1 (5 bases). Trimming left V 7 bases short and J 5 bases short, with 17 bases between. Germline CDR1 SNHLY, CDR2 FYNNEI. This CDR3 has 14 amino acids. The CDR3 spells CASTQGRTSYGYTF. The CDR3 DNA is TGTGCCAGCACTCAGGGCCGGACCTCTTATGGCTACACCTTC.